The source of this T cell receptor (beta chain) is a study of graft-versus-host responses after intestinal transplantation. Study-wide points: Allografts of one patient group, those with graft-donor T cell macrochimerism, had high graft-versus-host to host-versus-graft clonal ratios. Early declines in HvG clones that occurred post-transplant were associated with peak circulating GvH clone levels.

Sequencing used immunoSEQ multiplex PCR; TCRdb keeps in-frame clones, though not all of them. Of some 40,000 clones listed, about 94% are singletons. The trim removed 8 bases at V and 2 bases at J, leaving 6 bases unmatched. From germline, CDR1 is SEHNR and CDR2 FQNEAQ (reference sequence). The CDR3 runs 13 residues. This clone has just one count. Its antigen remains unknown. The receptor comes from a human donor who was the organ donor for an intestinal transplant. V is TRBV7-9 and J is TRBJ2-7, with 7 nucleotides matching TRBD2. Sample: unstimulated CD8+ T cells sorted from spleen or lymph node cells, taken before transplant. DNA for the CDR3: TGTGCCAGCGCGGCGGGAGCCCCCTACGAGCAGTACTTC. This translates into CASAAGAPYEQYF.